A few counts support the clone carrying this T cell receptor (beta chain). Caucasian, healthy and from Russia, the donors were aged between about 6 and 100. The authors isolated at least 6 million PBMCs per sample. Per individual sample, total RNA of at least 6 micrograms was extracted. This specimen comes from a study of blood T cells in healthy people across ages. The CDR3 runs 13 residues. Looked up from germline, CDR1 is SGHRS and CDR2 is YFSETQ. The ends were cut back, 5 bases at V and 3 bases at J, with 11 bases in the middle. A J-beta primer mix and a sample-barcoded 5' primer were used in a second PCR of roughly 6 to 11 cycles. Each CDR3 protein gets one entry after TCRdb re-called the 5' RACE reads with MiXCR. This table holds roughly 1.5 million distinct CDR3 sequences, approximately 43% found once.

The chain is built from TRBV5-1 and TRBJ1-1; D uncertain. The sequenced material came from blood. The receptor's source is a woman aged 18-29 years in good health. The CDR3 spells CASRRESYTEAFF. CDR3 DNA sequence: TGCGCCAGCAGGAGGGAGTCGTACACTGAAGCTTTCTTT.